The 30 T cell receptor beta chains in this list originate from one sample, sequenced in a study of cytomegalovirus exposure and HLA in healthy donors. PCR primers comprised 60 Vbeta and 13 Jbeta primers. TCRdb's copy holds only in-frame clones and misses some; the assay was immunoSEQ multiplex PCR. The table includes some 200,000 clones, approximately 70% detected once. The sequencing sample was made of PBMCs. The receptors come from a man aged 40-49 years in good health and CMV-seropositive.

The chain carries TRBV19 and TRBJ2-4, with 10 bases aligning to TRBD1. Germline values: CDR1 LNHDA, CDR2 SQIVND (reference sequence). V was pared by 6 bases and J by 7 bases, with 6 bases of the junction left unmatched. There are 14 residues in the CDR3. The CDR3, as DNA: TGTGCCAGTAGCCCCGGGACAGGGGTGAACATTCAGTACTTC. Its translation is CASSPGTGVNIQYF.

CDR3 in amino acids: CASSLGTGLAEAFF. DNA for the CDR3: TGTGCCAGCAGCTTGGGCACGGGGTTGGCTGAAGCTTTCTTT. The chain employs TRBV5-6 and TRBJ1-1; no clear D gene. The CDR3 length is 14 residues. With 0 bases removed from V and 6 bases from J, the gap between germline ends came to 12 bases. Germline V gene data show CDR1 as SGHDT and CDR2 as YYEEEE.

The chain has TRBV5-4 and TRBJ2-5; TRBD2 matches at 12 bases. V gave up 3 bases and J gave up 2 bases; unmatched junction bases: 5. The CDR3 consists of 16 residues. The germline V gene encodes CDR1 SGHNT and CDR2 YYREEE (reference sequence). Here the CDR3 reads CASSSTSGGPQETQYF. CDR3 sequence (DNA): TGTGCCAGCAGCTCCACTAGCGGGGGGCCTCAAGAGACCCAGTACTTC. The complete variable domain, with remaining parts taken from reference TRBV5-4 and TRBJ2-5, reads ETGVTQSPTHLIKTRGQQVTLRCSSQSGHNTVSWYQQALGQGPQFIFQYYREEENGRGNFPPRFSGLQFPNYSSELNVNALELDDSALYLCASSSTSGGPQETQYFGPGTRLLVL.

This chain connects TRBV7-9 to TRBJ1-1, with D perhaps matching TRBD1 (6 bases). Trimming took 3 bases from V and 4 from J, leaving 9 bases between them. The germline CDR1 and CDR2 sequences are SEHNR and FQNEAQ (reference sequence). The CDR3 is 13 amino acids. DNA of the CDR3: TGTGCCAGCAGCTTTCTACAGGGCACTGAAGCTTTCTTT. It translates to CASSFLQGTEAFF.

This clone was found once. V usage is TRBV4-1 and J usage is TRBJ1-1; D not resolved. V lost 1 base and J lost 2, with 20 bases in between. The CDR3 extends over 18 amino acids. Germline values: CDR1 MGHRA, CDR2 YSYEKL. The chain's CDR3 is CASSQAGDDMGYNTEAFF. DNA for the CDR3: TGCGCCAGCAGCCAAGCGGGAGATGATATGGGGTATAACACTGAAGCTTTCTTT.

This chain links TRBV6-5 with TRBJ2-7; TRBD2 matches 11 bases. Trimming removed 8 bases from V and 7 bases from J; junction bases left unmatched: 13. The CDR3 covers 15 residues. Germline V gene data show CDR1 as MNHEY and CDR2 as SVGAGI. The CDR3 loop reads CASYPAGTSGYEQYF. The CDR3 nucleotides read TGTGCCAGCTACCCTGCCGGGACTAGCGGCTATGAGCAGTACTTC.

This clone has just a few counts. CDR3: CASSWTGIGGYTF. The CDR3 DNA reads as TGTGCCAGCAGCTGGACAGGGATTGGCGGCTACACCTTC. The chain employs TRBV14 and TRBJ1-2; 8 bases match TRBD1. CDR3 length: 13 amino acids. J was trimmed by 8 bases and V by 5 bases; bases with no gene match: 7. Germline V gives CDR1 SGHDN, CDR2 FVKESK. Complete variable domain (other parts from reference TRBV14 and TRBJ1-2): EAGVTQFPSHSVIEKGQTVTLRCDPISGHDNLYWYRRVMGKEIKFLLHFVKESKQDESGMPNNRFLAERTGGTYSTLKVQPAELEDSGVYFCASSWTGIGGYTFGSGTRLTVV.

For the CDR3, the DNA is TGTGCCAGCAGCGTGGGACAGTCGAACACTGAAGCTTTCTTT. Its translation is CASSVGQSNTEAFF. The chain carries TRBV9 and TRBJ1-1; 7 nucleotides line up with TRBD1. Germline CDR1 is SGDLS and CDR2 is YYNGEE. Trimming removed 2 bases from V and 1 base from J; junction bases left unmatched: 2. This CDR3 comprises 14 residues.

This rearrangement joins TRBV23-1 to TRBJ1-3; D is possibly TRBD1 (6 bases). TRBV23-1 is an ORF for which the function is uncertain. The CDR3 is 16 residues long. V gave up 4 bases and J gave up 2 bases, with 15 bases separating them. The CDR3 here is CASSPPLQGAGNTIYF. The DNA for the CDR3 is TGCGCCAGCAGTCCCCCCTTACAGGGCGCTGGAAACACCATATATTTT.

The CDR3 is CASSRTSGGPPRTDTQYF. The CDR3 DNA follows: TGTGCCAGCAGCCGGACTAGCGGGGGCCCCCCACGCACAGATACGCAGTATTTT. V gene TRBV9 combines with J gene TRBJ2-3; 13 nucleotides line up with TRBD2. With 4 bases clipped from V and 1 base from J, the junction kept 9 bases outside the gene matches. CDR1 and CDR2 from the germline V gene are SGDLS and YYNGEE. The CDR3 runs to 18 residues.

The chain employs TRBV7-2 and TRBJ2-3; D ambiguous. Per the germline V gene, CDR1 is SGHTA and CDR2 is FQGNSA. CDR3 length: 11 amino acids. Deletions cut 3 bases from V and 5 bases from J, with 3 bases between. The CDR3 DNA reads as TGTGCCAGCAGCTTGAGAGATACGCAGTATTTT. This translates into CASSLRDTQYF.

This clone was seen more than once but under ten times. J is TRBJ1-2 and V is TRBV6-6; 7 positions agree with TRBD1. Germline V gene sequence: CDR1 MNHNY, CDR2 SVGAGI (reference sequence). The J segment lost 3 bases and the V segment lost 4 bases, leaving 2 bases of the junction unmatched. CDR3 length: 13 residues. The CDR3 sequence is CASSFTGDYGYTF. The CDR3 region has the DNA TGTGCCAGCAGTTTTACAGGGGACTATGGCTACACCTTC.

This sequence joins TRBV6-5 and TRBJ1-1, with TRBD1 as a possible D gene (6 bases). The V gene's germline CDR1 is MNHEY and CDR2 SVGAGI. Trimming pared 6 bases from V and 1 base from J, leaving 15 bases between. The length of the CDR3 is 15 residues. CDR3 region: CASSQLRRGNTEAFF. The CDR3 DNA is TGTGCCAGCAGCCAGCTACGCAGGGGGAACACTGAAGCTTTCTTT.

This clone occurred once. This chain uses TRBV5-1 with TRBJ1-1; 8 bases agree with TRBD1. Germline values: CDR1 SGHRS, CDR2 YFSETQ. The CDR3 runs 13 residues. V was pared by 4 bases and J by 10 bases, with 9 bases of the junction left unmatched. CDR3 residues: CASSTDQGARAFF. CDR3 coding DNA: TGCGCCAGCAGCACGGACCAGGGGGCGAGAGCTTTCTTT.

There are a few counts of this clone. The chain recombines TRBV29-1 with TRBJ2-6, with a weak D call TRBD1 (6 bases). The length of the CDR3 is 14 residues. V was cut by 3 bases and J by 1 base, with 7 bases left in between. CDR1 and CDR2 (germline): SQVTM, ANQGSEA. The CDR3 nucleotides read TGCAGCGTTGATACAGGGTCTGGGGCCAACGTCCTGACTTTC. Protein product: CSVDTGSGANVLTF.

This clone appeared once. The chain uses TRBV14 and TRBJ1-1; D gene unclear. Trimming shortened V by 6 bases and J by 10 bases, and 18 bases separated the two germline ends. Germline values: CDR1 SGHDN, CDR2 FVKESK. The length of the CDR3 is 13 residues. The CDR3 loop reads CASSHDRYEGAFF. In nucleotides, the CDR3 is TGTGCCAGCAGTCACGACCGGTATGAGGGAGCTTTCTTT.

The chain joins TRBV27 to TRBJ2-7; possibly TRBD2 for D (6 bases). Germline values: CDR1 MNHEY, CDR2 SMNVEV (reference sequence). Between the trimmed V and J ends, which lost 6 bases and 2 bases, there was a span of 14 bases. There are 14 residues in the CDR3. The CDR3 here is CASRVMGGTYEQYF. The DNA of the CDR3 is TGTGCCAGCAGGGTGATGGGGGGTACCTACGAGCAGTACTTC.

Only a few counts were recorded for this clone. The chain is built from TRBV5-8 and TRBJ2-6; D perhaps matches TRBD1 (6 bases). This CDR3 contains 15 residues. Trimming removed 4 bases at V and 1 base at J, with 9 bases between. CDR1 and CDR2 from the germline V gene are SGHTS and YDEGEE. In DNA form, the CDR3 reads TGTGCCAGCAGCCGTGACAGGTCTGGGGCCAACGTCCTGACTTTC. This codes for CASSRDRSGANVLTF.

This clone turned up a few times. The V and J genes are TRBV27 and TRBJ1-2, with D tentatively TRBD1 (5 bases). Deletions cut 5 bases from V and 8 bases from J, with 12 bases between. The CDR3 consists of 12 residues. The germline V gene encodes CDR1 MNHEY and CDR2 SMNVEV (reference sequence). This CDR3 is CASSTGLGGYTF. CDR3 DNA sequence: TGTGCCAGCAGTACGGGACTCGGGGGCTACACCTTC.

This clone turned up a few times. The chain couples TRBV29-1 to TRBJ2-1, with a weak D call TRBD1 (5 bases). The CDR3 runs 15 residues. The germline V and J ends were trimmed by 0 bases and 3 bases, with 12 bases remaining between them. Germline-derived CDR1 and CDR2 are SQVTM and ANQGSEA. The CDR3 reads CSVEDYWTHYNEQFF. The CDR3 DNA reads TGCAGCGTTGAAGATTATTGGACACACTACAATGAGCAGTTCTTC.

The chain joins TRBV9 to TRBJ2-7; 7 bases match TRBD1. CDR3 length equals 15 residues. Germline V gives CDR1 SGDLS, CDR2 YYNGEE. V gave up 4 bases and J gave up 2 bases; unmatched junction bases: 9. CDR3 amino acids: CASSPSGTVPYEQYF. The CDR3 coding sequence is TGTGCCAGCAGCCCCTCCGGGACAGTTCCCTACGAGCAGTACTTC.

The CDR3 region is CASNLGRPINNQPQHF. In DNA, the CDR3 is TGTGCCAGTAATCTGGGGAGGCCGATAAACAATCAGCCCCAGCATTTT. This chain connects TRBV19 to TRBJ1-5; D is undetermined. The CDR3 covers 16 residues. CDR1 is LNHDA, CDR2 SQIVND, per germline (reference sequence). Deletions cut 7 bases from V and 3 bases from J, with 19 bases between. Drawing the rest from reference TRBV19 and TRBJ1-5, the complete variable domain is DGGITQSPKYLFRKEGQNVTLSCEQNLNHDAMYWYRQDPGQGLRLIYYSQIVNDFQKGDIAEGYSVSREKKESFPLTVTSAQKNPTAFYLCASNLGRPINNQPQHFGDGTRLSIL.

This chain joins TRBV5-1 and TRBJ2-7, with 10 bases identical to TRBD1. The V segment lost 4 bases and the J segment 5 bases; nucleotides outside the gene matches: 6. The CDR3 covers 14 residues. Germline values: CDR1 SGHRS, CDR2 YFSETQ. The CDR3 DNA reads as TGCGCCAGCAGCACCCGGACAGGGGGAGACGAGCAGTACTTC. Translating it yields CASSTRTGGDEQYF.

The chain uses TRBV5-1 and TRBJ2-1, with a possible D match to TRBD2 (5 bases). Germline V gene sequence: CDR1 SGHRS, CDR2 YFSETQ. Trimming took off 1 base at V and 7 bases at J, with 12 bases between the two ends. This CDR3 comprises 14 residues. The CDR3 region has the DNA TGCGCCAGCAGCTTGAGGGCAGGCGGGAATGAGCAGTTCTTC. This codes for CASSLRAGGNEQFF.

This chain links TRBV5-6 with TRBJ2-5; TRBD2 aligns across 15 bases. CDR1 and CDR2 from the germline V gene are SGHDT and YYEEEE. J lost 5 bases, V lost 1 base, and 3 bases had no gene match. CDR3 size: 16 residues. CDR3 sequence reads: CASSLRGTSGGETQYF. The DNA of the CDR3 is TGTGCCAGCAGCTTGAGGGGGACTAGCGGGGGGGAGACCCAGTACTTC. Looking up the rest from reference TRBV5-6 and TRBJ2-5 gives the full variable domain: DAGVTQSPTHLIKTRGQQVTLRCSPKSGHDTVSWYQQALGQGPQFIFQYYEEEERQRGNFPDRFSGHQFPNYSSELNVNALLLGDSALYLCASSLRGTSGGETQYFGPGTRLLVL.

This clone was seen more than once but under ten times. The chain is built from TRBV14 and TRBJ2-1; 7 bases are a match to TRBD2. The CDR3 has 11 residues. Per the germline V gene, CDR1 is SGHDN and CDR2 is FVKESK. J lost 13 bases, V lost 3 bases, and 3 bases had no gene match. The CDR3 region is CASSHGTTQFF. As DNA, the CDR3 is TGTGCCAGCAGCCATGGGACTACCCAGTTCTTC.

In the case of this clone: An end of the junction does not agree with germline; a read error may underlie this. The V and J genes are TRBV18 and TRBJ1-4; D remains ambiguous. This CDR3 spans 13 amino acids. Germline V gene lookup returns CDR1 KGHSH and CDR2 LQKENI. CDR3 sequence (DNA): TGTGCCAGCTCGTGGAGAAAGAATGAAAAACTGCTTTTT. Protein: CASSWRKNEKLLF.

The V and J genes are TRBV11-2 and TRBJ1-1; D remains ambiguous. The V and J ends lost 0 bases and 4 bases respectively, with 12 bases between them. CDR1 is SGHAT and CDR2 is FQNNGV in the germline V gene. The CDR3 is made up of 15 amino acids. This CDR3 is CASSLEPAGITEAFF. CDR3 nucleotide sequence: TGTGCCAGCAGCTTAGAGCCAGCCGGGATCACTGAAGCTTTCTTT.

The chain joins TRBV6-1 to TRBJ1-6; 8 nucleotides line up with TRBD1. The junction had 7 bases not matched to a gene; V was cut back by 11 bases and J by 7 bases. Germline CDR1 and CDR2: MNHNS and SASEGT. CDR3 length: 13 residues. CDR3 region: CAGRNRGNSPLHF. Here the CDR3 DNA reads TGTGCCGGCCGCAACAGGGGGAATTCACCCCTCCACTTT.

CDR3: CASSARTGNTGELFF. CDR3 nucleotides: TGTGCCAGCAGCGCCCGGACAGGGAACACCGGGGAGCTGTTTTTT. J is TRBJ2-2 and V is TRBV7-2, with 7 nucleotides matching TRBD1. V shed 5 bases and J 1 base; nucleotides not matched to a gene: 4. This CDR3 comprises 15 residues. The germline V gene has CDR1 SGHTA and CDR2 FQGNSA. The variable domain in full, completed from reference TRBV7-2 and TRBJ2-2, reads GAGVSQSPSNKVTEKGKDVELRCDPISGHTALYWYRQSLGQGLEFLIYFQGNSAPDKSGLPSDRFSAERTGGSVSTLTIQRTQQEDSAVYLCASSARTGNTGELFFGEGSRLTVL.